This T cell receptor beta chain was identified during a study of T cells in Graves' hyperthyroidism and ophthalmopathy. It was considered stable Graves' hyperthyroidism when ophthalmopathy did not progress within 18 months. RNA transcripts gave rise to amplified TCR beta CDR3 regions. Using the HTBI primer set, a first-round RT-PCR was run on the TCR CDR3. TCRdb re-derived calls from the multiplex PCR reads in MiXCR, one entry per CDR3 protein. The repertoire includes 700,000 to 950,000 distinct CDR3 sequences, about 35% of them detected once, and around 29% sits in the top ten. The CDR3 length is 16 residues. V trimming: 2 bases; J trimming: 2 bases; junction bases outside the gene matches: 8. Germline assignment: CDR1 SGHTA and CDR2 FQGNSA.

Specimen: blood. The rearrangement links TRBV7-2 to TRBJ2-7, with 8 bases identical to TRBD1. The receptor was isolated from a woman in her thirties or forties with Graves' hyperthyroidism. The CDR3 here is CASSLNPWTGTYEQYF. The CDR3 DNA sequence: TGTGCCAGCAGCTTAAACCCCTGGACAGGGACCTACGAGCAGTACTTC.